This TCR beta chain was obtained from a study of blood T cell repertoires in COVID-19. The wider study: The origin of the acute and convalescent COVID-19 samples was the United States, Italy and Spain. Nucleic acid was either cDNA or gDNA, and it came from T cells, B-cell-depleted T cells, or PBMCs.

Per the original methods: Nucleated cell counts were estimated from reference gene primer amplification. TCRdb's table, derived via immunoSEQ multiplex PCR, lists solely in-frame clones and lacks some. D and trimming come from the DNA, and the V and J calls and clone size come from that table. The sample has nearly 300,000 clones, roughly 88% seen once. The CDR3 is made up of 16 amino acids. The V and J ends lost 0 bases and 2 bases, in that order; junction bases with no gene match: 6. Per germline, CDR1 SGHNT and CDR2 YYREEE (reference sequence). Material for sequencing was peripheral blood. The sequence was obtained from a young woman who had recovered from COVID-19. This chain joins TRBV5-4 and TRBJ2-5; 8 positions agree with TRBD2. This chain's CDR3 is CASSLGAGERQETQYF. The CDR3 region has the DNA TGTGCCAGCAGCTTGGGAGCGGGGGAGCGGCAAGAGACCCAGTACTTC.